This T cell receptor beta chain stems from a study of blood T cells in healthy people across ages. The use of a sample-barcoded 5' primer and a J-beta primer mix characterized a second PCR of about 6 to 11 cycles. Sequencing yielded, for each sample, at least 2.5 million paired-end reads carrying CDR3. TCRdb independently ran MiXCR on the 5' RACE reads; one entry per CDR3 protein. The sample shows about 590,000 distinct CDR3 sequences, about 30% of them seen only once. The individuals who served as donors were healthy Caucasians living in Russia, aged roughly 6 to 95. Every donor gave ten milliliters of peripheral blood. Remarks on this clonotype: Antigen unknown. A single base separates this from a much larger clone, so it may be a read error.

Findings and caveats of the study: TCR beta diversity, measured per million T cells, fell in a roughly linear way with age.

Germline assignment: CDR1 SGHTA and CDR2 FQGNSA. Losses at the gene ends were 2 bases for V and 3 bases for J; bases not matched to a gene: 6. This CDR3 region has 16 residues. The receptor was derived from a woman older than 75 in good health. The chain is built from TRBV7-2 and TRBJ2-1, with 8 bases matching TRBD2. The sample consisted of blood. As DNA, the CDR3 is TGTGCCAGCAGCTTAATTAGGAGCGGGGGCTACAATGAGCAGTTCTTC. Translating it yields CASSLIRSGGYNEQFF.